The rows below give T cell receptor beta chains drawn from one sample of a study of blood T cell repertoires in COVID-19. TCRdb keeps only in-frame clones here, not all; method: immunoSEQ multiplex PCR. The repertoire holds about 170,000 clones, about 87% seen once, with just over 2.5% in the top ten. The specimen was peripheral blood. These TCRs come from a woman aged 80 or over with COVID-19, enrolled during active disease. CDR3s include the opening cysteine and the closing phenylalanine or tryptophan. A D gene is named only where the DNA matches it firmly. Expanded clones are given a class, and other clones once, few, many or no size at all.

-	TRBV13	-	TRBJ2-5	CASSLTRWETQYF	TGTGCCAGCAGCTTAACGCGGTGGGAGACCCAGTACTTC
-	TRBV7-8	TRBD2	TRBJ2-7	CASSIAVTSAYEQYF	TGTGCCAGCAGCATCGCCGTAACTAGCGCCTACGAGCAGTACTTC
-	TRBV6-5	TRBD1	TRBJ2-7	CASRKRLTGEHEQYF	TGTGCCAGCAGAAAGCGCCTGACAGGGGAACACGAGCAGTACTTC
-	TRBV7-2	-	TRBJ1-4	CASSSVGGSNEKLFF	TGTGCCAGCAGCTCTGTAGGAGGATCGAATGAAAAACTGTTTTTT
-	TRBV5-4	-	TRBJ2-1	CASSLAGNNEQFF	TGTGCCAGCAGCTTGGCAGGGAACAATGAGCAGTTCTTC
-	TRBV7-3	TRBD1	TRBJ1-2	CASSLGQGNYGYTF	TGTGCCAGCAGCTTGGGACAGGGGAACTATGGCTACACCTTC
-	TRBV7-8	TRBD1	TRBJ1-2	CASSSDYSGQGYGYTF	TGTGCCAGCAGCTCAGACTATAGCGGACAGGGCTATGGCTACACCTTC
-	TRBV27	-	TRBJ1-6	CASSFEGTPLHF	TGTGCCAGCAGTTTCGAGGGAACACCCCTCCACTTT
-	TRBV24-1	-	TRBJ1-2	CATSDLRYGYTF	TGTGCCACCAGTGATTTGCGGTATGGCTACACCTTC
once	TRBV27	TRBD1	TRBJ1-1	CASRDRGNTEAFF	TGTGCCAGTAGAGACAGGGGTAACACTGAAGCTTTCTTT
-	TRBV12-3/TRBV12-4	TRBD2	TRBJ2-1	CASSLSHSGGQVF	TGTGCCAGCAGTTTGTCACACAGCGGGGGCCAAGTCTTC
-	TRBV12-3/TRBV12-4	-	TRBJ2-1	CASNPKPGHAFF	TGTGCCAGCAACCCGAAACCGGGACATGCGTTCTTC
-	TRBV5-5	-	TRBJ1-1	CASTWGRNTEVFF	TGTGCCAGCACCTGGGGCCGGAACACTGAAGTTTTCTTT
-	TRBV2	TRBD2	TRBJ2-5	CASSERREGTQYF	TGTGCCAGCAGTGAACGGCGGGAGGGGACCCAGTACTTC
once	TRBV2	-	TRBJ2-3	CASSSLLSTDTQYF	TGTGCCAGCAGTTCCCTGTTAAGCACAGATACGCAGTATTTT
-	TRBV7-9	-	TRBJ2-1	CASSIWRASGDEQFF	TGTGCCAGCAGCATATGGAGGGCCTCTGGAGATGAGCAGTTCTTC
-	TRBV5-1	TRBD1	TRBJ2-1	CASSQGQTNEQFF	TGCGCCAGCAGCCAGGGACAGACCAATGAGCAGTTCTTC
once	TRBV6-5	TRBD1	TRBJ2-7	CASSWTGGKGEQYF	TGTGCCAGCAGCTGGACAGGGGGGAAGGGCGAGCAGTACTTC
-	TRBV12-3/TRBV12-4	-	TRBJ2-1	CASSLGTSTEQFF	TGTGCCAGCAGTCTGGGGACTTCCACTGAGCAGTTCTTC
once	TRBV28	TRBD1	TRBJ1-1	CASSLGTGMRTEAFF	TGTGCCAGCAGTTTGGGGACAGGGATGAGGACTGAAGCTTTCTTT
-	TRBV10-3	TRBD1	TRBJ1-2	CAIRGTEMYGYTF	TGTGCCATCAGGGGGACAGAAATGTATGGCTACACCTTC
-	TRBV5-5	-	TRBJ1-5	CASSFGNSNQPQHF	TGTGCCAGCAGCTTCGGTAATAGCAATCAGCCCCAGCATTTT
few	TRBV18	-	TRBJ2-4	CASSPTGKNIQYF	TGTGCCAGCTCACCAACAGGGAAAAACATTCAGTACTTC